A single T cell receptor (beta chain) is shown here with its context. Its cognate antigen is unknown. V lost 6 bases and J 0 bases, leaving 8 bases between the germline ends. This CDR3 is 13 amino acids long. Germline loops: CDR1 SGHTA, CDR2 FQGNSA. The data belong to a study of memory CD4+ T cells and cytomegalovirus serostatus. Single viable CD3+CD4+CD8-CD45RO+ cells were sorted as the memory CD4+ T cells. Study-level points and caveats: About 40% of the 164 known CMV-associated TCRbeta sequences appeared in CD4+ memory.

Some clones are missing from TCRdb's copy, which holds only in-frame ones; the method was immunoSEQ multiplex PCR. The data show tens of thousands of clones, over 70% seen once. V and J are TRBV7-2 and TRBJ1-1; D gene unclear. The sequence derives from an adult in good health and CMV-seronegative. Sequenced sample: memory CD4+ T cells from blood. CDR3 amino acids: CASRNDLNTEAFF. In nucleotides, the CDR3 is TGTGCCAGCAGGAACGATCTGAACACTGAAGCTTTCTTT. The entire variable domain, with the rest obtained from reference TRBV7-2 and TRBJ1-1, is as follows: GAGVSQSPSNKVTEKGKDVELRCDPISGHTALYWYRQSLGQGLEFLIYFQGNSAPDKSGLPSDRFSAERTGGSVSTLTIQRTQQEDSAVYLCASRNDLNTEAFFGQGTRLTVV.